This T cell receptor beta chain was found in a study of cytomegalovirus exposure and HLA in healthy donors. Study results and limitations: That first-cohort TCR clusters tended to co-occur in the 95 to 150 validation repertoires was found in a later analysis.

On this clone: The antigen is not known. The same CDR3 is also encoded by other DNA sequences in this sample.

The germline V gene encodes CDR1 MNHNS and CDR2 SASEGT. The CDR3 extends over 13 amino acids. Trimming shortened V by 0 bases and J by 1 base, and 3 bases separated the two germline ends. Libraries were prepared by immunoSEQ multiplex PCR; TCRdb keeps only in-frame clonotypes and omits some of them. The sample records roughly 330,000 clones, 75% to 90% being singletons. The receptor's source is a woman aged 25-40 years in good health and CMV-seropositive. Sequenced: PBMCs. The V call is TRBV6-1, the J call TRBJ1-1; D gene ambiguous. CDR3 region: CASSEAQNTEAFF. In DNA, the CDR3 is TGTGCCAGCAGTGAAGCCCAGAACACTGAAGCTTTCTTT.